The subject of this entry is one T cell receptor beta chain. Using immunoSEQ multiplex PCR, the repertoire was profiled, and TCRdb retains in-frame clones only, with some absent. This sample has tens of thousands of clones, with around 90% found just once. This sample stems from a study of T cell changes during pregnancy in multiple sclerosis. Germline V CDR1 and CDR2: SGHDN, FVKESK. The CDR3 is 17 amino acids. V lost 6 bases to trimming and J lost 6 bases, with 25 bases between them. The specimen was CD4+ T cells from peripheral blood mononuclear cells, collected in the first trimester of pregnancy. This sequence joins TRBV14 and TRBJ2-3; D perhaps matches TRBD2 (5 bases). This clonotype was obtained from a female donor with multiple sclerosis, enrolled in a pregnancy study. The CDR3 protein is CASSQAVGLPKGDTQYF. The CDR3 nucleotides are TGTGCCAGCAGTCAGGCGGTTGGACTCCCTAAAGGGGATACGCAGTATTTT.